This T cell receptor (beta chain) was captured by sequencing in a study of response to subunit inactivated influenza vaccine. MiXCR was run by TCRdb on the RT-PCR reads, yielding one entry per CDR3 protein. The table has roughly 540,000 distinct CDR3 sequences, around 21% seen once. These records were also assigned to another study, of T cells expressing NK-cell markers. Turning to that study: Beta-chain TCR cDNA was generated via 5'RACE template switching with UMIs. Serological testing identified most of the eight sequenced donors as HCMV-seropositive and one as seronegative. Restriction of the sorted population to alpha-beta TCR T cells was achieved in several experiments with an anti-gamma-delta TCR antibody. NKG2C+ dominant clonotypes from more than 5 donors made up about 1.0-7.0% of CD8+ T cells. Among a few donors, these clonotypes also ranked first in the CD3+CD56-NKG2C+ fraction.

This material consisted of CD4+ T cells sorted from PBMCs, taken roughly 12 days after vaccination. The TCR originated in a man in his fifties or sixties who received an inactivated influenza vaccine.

The CDR3 DNA reads TGCAGTGCTACCAGCGGGGGCACAGATACGCAGTATTTT. Protein sequence: CSATSGGTDTQYF. The chain is built from TRBV20-1 and TRBJ2-3; 7 bases are a match to TRBD2. This CDR3 has 13 amino acids. Germline assignment: CDR1 DFQATT and CDR2 SNEGSKA (reference sequence). J gave up 1 base and V 4 bases, and 2 bases lay outside the gene matches.